These 19 T cell receptor beta chains originate from one sample sequenced in a study of shared clonotypes between healthy human individuals. The protocol was immunoSEQ multiplex PCR, while the TCRdb copy is restricted to in-frame clones and leaves out a portion. The sample lists some 1,100,000 clones; around 78% were seen once. The sequenced sample was memory CD4+ T cells from PBMCs. Stated subset: CD45RA-negative fraction. Receptors were obtained from a man younger than 30 in good health. Some clones in this sample may be carry-over from other donors' samples.

V gene TRBV19 combines with J gene TRBJ2-7; TRBD1 matches at 8 bases. The germline V gene has CDR1 LNHDA and CDR2 SQIVND (reference sequence). The CDR3 loop spans 15 amino acids. Losses at the gene ends were 5 bases for V and 4 bases for J; bases not matched to a gene: 10. The CDR3 region is CASSPGTGPMYEQYF. The CDR3 coding sequence is TGTGCCAGTAGTCCCGGGACAGGCCCCATGTACGAGCAGTACTTC.

The sample holds a few counts of this clone. The chain joins TRBV5-1 to TRBJ2-2; weak D call: TRBD1 (6 bases). The CDR3 runs 16 residues. Trimming stripped 1 base from V and 5 bases from J, with 15 bases between. Germline CDR1 SGHRS, CDR2 YFSETQ. The CDR3 region is CASSLSVAGVTGELFF. CDR3 DNA sequence: TGCGCCAGCAGCTTGTCCGTGGCAGGGGTTACCGGGGAGCTGTTTTTT.

In its sample, this clone was seen many times. The same CDR3 can be traced to other DNA sequences in this sample. This rearrangement joins TRBV5-1 to TRBJ2-1; TRBD1 matches at 8 bases. Germline CDR1 is SGHRS and CDR2 is YFSETQ. V lost 7 bases to trimming and J lost 4 bases; unmatched junction nucleotides: 10. This CDR3 spans 15 amino acids. The CDR3 DNA sequence: TGCGCCAGCTCGAGAGGGACAGGCGCTTACAATGAGCAGTTCTTC. Translation: CASSRGTGAYNEQFF. Complete variable domain (other parts from reference TRBV5-1 and TRBJ2-1): KAGVTQTPRYLIKTRGQQVTLSCSPISGHRSVSWYQQTPGQGLQFLFEYFSETQRNKGNFPGRFSGRQFSNSRSEMNVSTLELGDSALYLCASSRGTGAYNEQFFGPGTRLTVL.

The chain links TRBV28 to TRBJ2-7; D gene unclear. The germline gives CDR1 MDHEN, CDR2 SYDVKM. The CDR3 runs 13 residues. The germline V and J ends were trimmed by 5 bases and 2 bases, with 10 bases remaining between them. The CDR3 loop reads CASSPPQPYEQYF. DNA of the CDR3: TGTGCCAGCAGTCCGCCGCAACCCTACGAGCAGTACTTC.

This chain links TRBV9 with TRBJ1-3; a possible D gene is TRBD1 (6 bases). The germline CDR1 and CDR2 sequences are SGDLS and YYNGEE. V was trimmed by 2 bases and J by 4 bases, leaving 13 bases between them. The CDR3 length is 15 residues. The CDR3 reads CASSVTGNSGNTIYF. For the CDR3, the DNA is TGTGCCAGCAGCGTTACAGGGAATTCCGGAAACACCATATATTTT.

The J gene is TRBJ2-1, the V gene TRBV7-3; D is uncertain. V lost 2 bases to trimming and J lost 0 bases, with 8 bases between them. The CDR3 runs to 15 residues. The germline V gene encodes CDR1 SGHTA and CDR2 FQGTGA. CDR3 amino acids: CASSLGPGSYNEQFF. CDR3 nucleotides: TGTGCCAGCAGCTTAGGCCCCGGCTCCTACAATGAGCAGTTCTTC.

The rearrangement joins TRBV28 to TRBJ1-5; D is unresolved. The CDR3 loop spans 13 amino acids. V was cut by 6 bases and J by 5 bases, with 11 bases left in between. Germline values: CDR1 MDHEN, CDR2 SYDVKM. CDR3 in amino acids: CASSMRVYQPQHF. The CDR3 bases are TGTGCCAGCAGCATGAGGGTTTATCAGCCCCAGCATTTT.

This chain links TRBV5-4 with TRBJ2-7; 7 bases map to TRBD2. V was clipped by 4 bases and J by 3 bases; unmatched bases: 10. Looked up from germline, CDR1 is SGHNT and CDR2 is YYREEE (reference sequence). This CDR3 spans 15 amino acids. The DNA for the CDR3 is TGTGCCAGCAGCAATCGGACTAGTGGTGTCTACGAGCAGTACTTC. The encoded protein is CASSNRTSGVYEQYF.

The chain is built from TRBV5-5 and TRBJ1-4, with D unclear. The CDR3 spans 14 residues. Germline V gene lookup returns CDR1 SGHKS and CDR2 YYEKEE (reference sequence). V dropped 4 bases and J dropped 0 bases, with 7 bases sitting between them. For the CDR3, the DNA is TGTGCCAGCAGCCCCCCCACAACTAATGAAAAACTGTTTTTT. This sequence encodes CASSPPTTNEKLFF.

In this sample, this clone turned up once. The V call is TRBV7-3, the J call TRBJ2-7; 10 nucleotides align to TRBD1. The CDR3 sequence is 15 residues long. V was clipped by 1 base and J by 6 bases; unmatched bases: 6. CDR1 SGHTA and CDR2 FQGTGA come from the germline V gene. The CDR3 protein is CASSLIDRGLGEQYF. In DNA, the CDR3 is TGTGCCAGCAGCTTAATCGACAGGGGGCTCGGCGAGCAGTACTTC. The entire variable domain, with the rest obtained from reference TRBV7-3 and TRBJ2-7, is as follows: GAGVSQTPSNKVTEKGKYVELRCDPISGHTALYWYRQSLGQGPEFLIYFQGTGAADDSGLPNDRFFAVRPEGSVSTLKIQRTERGDSAVYLCASSLIDRGLGEQYFGPGTRLTVT.

The chain links TRBV29-1 to TRBJ2-1, with 10 bases identical to TRBD2. CDR1 and CDR2 from the germline V gene are SQVTM and ANQGSEA. This CDR3 is built from 14 residues. The V gene end was trimmed by 6 bases and the J gene end by 2 bases; junction bases not matched to a gene: 4. CDR3 loop: CSVSLAGAYNEQFF. CDR3 nucleotides: TGCAGCGTGAGTCTAGCGGGAGCCTACAATGAGCAGTTCTTC.

The chain carries TRBV6-5 and TRBJ2-3; 9 bases map to TRBD2. V was clipped by 5 bases and J by 2 bases; unmatched bases: 2. The germline V gene has CDR1 MNHEY and CDR2 SVGAGI. There are 14 residues in the CDR3. CDR3 DNA sequence: TGTGCCAGCAGTATAGCGGGAGTCACAGATACGCAGTATTTT. It yields the protein CASSIAGVTDTQYF.

This clone appeared a few times. This chain joins TRBV30 and TRBJ1-1; unclear D gene. This CDR3 has 15 residues. The germline CDR1 and CDR2 sequences are GTSNPN and SVGIG (reference sequence). The V end lost 2 bases, the J end lost 0 bases, and 13 bases lay between the germline ends. CDR3 bases: TGTGCCTGGAGTTTAGGAGGAAGAGTGAACACTGAAGCTTTCTTT. This translates into CAWSLGGRVNTEAFF.

The chain joins TRBV6-6 to TRBJ2-3; D unclear. The germline gives CDR1 MNHNY, CDR2 SVGAGI (reference sequence). CDR3 length: 12 amino acids. The V end lost 4 bases, the J end lost 4 bases, and 6 bases lay between the germline ends. The CDR3 coding sequence is TGTGCCAGCAGTTTGGGCCCAGATACGCAGTATTTT. It codes for CASSLGPDTQYF.

The rearrangement joins TRBV7-2 to TRBJ2-5; D remains unclear. The V end was cut by 1 base, the J end by 2 bases, with 5 bases between. In germline, CDR1 is SGHTA, CDR2 FQGNSA. The CDR3 covers 13 residues. The CDR3 DNA reads TGTGCCAGCAGCTTAGTATTGCAAGAGACCCAGTACTTC. It is translated as CASSLVLQETQYF.

This clone was seen once. The chain employs TRBV7-9 and TRBJ1-1; perhaps TRBD1 as D (5 bases). Trimming removed 5 bases at V and 2 bases at J, with 12 bases between. The CDR3 loop spans 14 amino acids. Germline V CDR1 and CDR2: SEHNR, FQNEAQ (reference sequence). The CDR3 sequence is CASSKGTANTEAFF. DNA of the CDR3: TGTGCCAGCAGCAAGGGGACGGCAAACACTGAAGCTTTCTTT.

V and J are TRBV27 and TRBJ2-7, with 14 nucleotides matching TRBD2. Germline V CDR1 and CDR2: MNHEY, SMNVEV (reference sequence). CDR3 length: 15 amino acids. Germline trimming cut 4 bases from V and 2 bases from J; bases unmatched to any gene: 1. This chain's CDR3 is CASSSGLAGAYEQYF. In nucleotides, the CDR3 is TGTGCCAGCAGTTCGGGACTAGCGGGAGCCTACGAGCAGTACTTC.

This clone was seen only a few times. The V and J genes are TRBV19 and TRBJ2-7, with TRBD1 matching over 9 bases. Germline loops: CDR1 LNHDA, CDR2 SQIVND (reference sequence). The CDR3 totals 17 residues. V was clipped by 5 bases and J by 2 bases; unmatched bases: 13. The CDR3 region is CASSLRLGQGSPYEQYF. The CDR3 nucleotides are TGTGCCAGTAGTCTAAGACTGGGACAGGGTAGTCCCTACGAGCAGTACTTC.

Remarks on this clone: Other DNA sequences of this sample code for an identical CDR3. The chain employs TRBV27 and TRBJ2-7, with no clear D. Germline lookup yields CDR1 MNHEY and CDR2 SMNVEV (reference sequence). CDR3 length: 11 amino acids. V was shortened by 7 bases and J by 7 bases, with 11 bases between the two germline ends. The CDR3 region has the DNA TGTGCCAGCACACGTGGGGTTGAGCAGTACTTC. Protein sequence: CASTRGVEQYF.